This record concerns one T cell receptor beta chain sequence. Its antigen specificity is not known. No much larger clonotype is one base removed from it; base qualities were not supplied. Synthesis of TCR cDNA relied on 5'RACE template switching, a step that introduced a universal primer site along with unique molecular identifiers. Priming of cDNA synthesis was performed from both the TCR alpha and TCR beta constant segments. Library amplification involved two PCR steps, and the second step added sample barcodes and sequencing adapters. Libraries were sequenced on Illumina HiSeq 2500 (2x100 bp) or NovaSeq (2x150 bp). Turning to the authors' computational methods: MIGEC handled demultiplexing of reads and collapsing into UMI consensus sequences, while MiXCR performed V(D)J alignment. Vaccine-responding clonotypes were identified with edgeR using replicate PBMC samples, with FDR below 0.01 and a log2 fold change above 5 up to day 15 being required. Each bulk clonotype received a CD4 or CD8 identity based on whether the sequenced CD4 or CD8 repertoire contained that clonotype at higher abundance. The raw public data were reprocessed by TCRdb itself: fastp quality trimming at Q25, MiXCR clonotype calling, in-frame beta chains only. A single entry per CDR3 protein holds the most common genes and DNA from its merged rows. It is TCRdb's table, rather than the study itself, that gives the V and J calls and clone size. This sample comprises nearly 550,000 distinct CDR3 sequences, less than 20% of them detected only once. The ten largest clones take up around an eighth of the sample.

The data were obtained in a study of T cells after yellow fever vaccination (dated by TCRdb to between 2019 and 2020). With respect to the entire study: The SMART-Seq v4 Ultra Low Input RNA kit was used to prepare libraries from fractions with low cell numbers. Two healthy male donors made up the cohort, one aged 18 to 30 years and the other aged 30 to 40 years. Blood samples were taken at several timepoints before and after primary and secondary immunization, and bulk PBMC replicates and cell subsets were isolated. To follow T-cell clones before and after both primary and booster YFV17D yellow fever vaccination, bulk TCR alpha and beta repertoires underwent longitudinal sequencing. What the authors observed across the whole study: A small fraction of clonotypes showed up in both the CD4 and CD8 compartments, probably as a result of convergent recombination. Most clones expanded after primary vaccination were re-detected after the booster (almost 98% of CD4 and 88% of CD8), suggesting broad memory maintenance. Compared with the primary T-cell response, the secondary T-cell response was weaker but faster, peaking on day 5 rather than day 15. FACS-sorted repertoires could contain abundant contaminating clonotypes from the bulk population, so computational filtering was required. Only a couple of donors were included in the study, so the extent to which the findings can be generalized is limited.

The CDR3 holds 14 amino acids from the cysteine to the phenylalanine. Only the CDR3 region is kept as DNA, spanning 42 bases read in frame from base 1. Reading the germline V gene gives CDR1 SGHTA and CDR2 FQGNSA. V is cut back by 5 bases and J by 5 bases, with 6 bases in the junction unmatched. Explained via the paper, the treatment or condition label denotes: live attenuated yellow fever vaccine strain. At each blood-draw timepoint, two biological replicates of bulk PBMCs were obtained. A standard Ficoll-Paque protocol was used to isolate PBMCs from peripheral blood. TriZol was used to extract RNA from bulk PBMCs, CD4 and CD8 fractions, and dextramer-positive and dextramer-negative fractions.

The sample was PBMCs, taken 15 days after the yellow fever booster vaccination. The receptor chain draws on TRBV7-2 and TRBJ2-5, with 9 bases in between that match TRBD1. The receptor was isolated from a man under 40 who received the YFV17D yellow fever vaccine. CDR3 region: CASSRNRGQETQYF. The base sequence is TGTGCCAGCAGCCGGAACAGGGGGCAGGAGACCCAGTACTTC.